This entry concerns a single T cell receptor beta chain. Its antigen remains unidentified. No much larger clone exists at a distance of one base, and base qualities are not known. Including cysteine and phenylalanine, the CDR3 has 15 amino acids. Here the CDR3 DNA is all that survives: 45 bases in frame from base 1. V lost 2 bases and J lost 0 bases; the stretch between them is 10 bases long. The germline V gene sets CDR1 to MDHEN and CDR2 to SYDVKM. The healthy controls were 40 or so blood donors, and the buffy coats of these donors were supplied by the Finnish Red Cross blood service. All TCR-sequenced material derived from peripheral blood: patient blood samples and healthy donor buffy coats. Ficoll-Hypaque gradient centrifugation was used to isolate peripheral blood mononuclear cells. Magnetic purification was used to isolate CD4+ cells from the buffy coats of the healthy controls. Genomic DNA was extracted using the Gentra Puregene Cell and Tissue kit, and a Qubit 2.0 fluorometer was used to quantify it.

The immunoSEQ assay at survey resolution was applied to genomic DNA for sequencing of TCRbeta rearrangements. Turning to the authors' computational methods: A lowest detectable productive clonotype frequency of 2.59 x 10-5 was observed in the TCR sequencing data. Analyses included only productive TCRbeta rearrangements, meaning complete and in-frame sequences. Simpson clonality, calculated in the immunoSEQ Analyzer version 3.0, was used as the measure of sample clonality. Clones were categorized by frequency as very rare, small, medium, large (1-20%) or hyperexpanded (>20%). OLGA 1.2.3 estimated generation probabilities, VDJtools produced V-gene circos plots, VDJdb was queried for specificities, and GLIPH identified CDR3 motifs. The table comes from immuneACCESS by way of TCRdb, which keeps in-frame sequences with V and J called. Part of the clones is missing from these tables; in studies checked, under half for an unresolved V gene and the rest for unknown reasons. V, J and clone size are taken as reported in that table, and D and trimming were inferred from the DNA itself. The sample table holds about 22,000 clones, of which 82% were seen once. 8.6% of the sample rests with the top ten.

This entry is derived from a study of STAT5B mutations in CD4+ large granular lymphocyte leukemia (dated 2022 in TCRdb). Turning to the overall study: Among the healthy controls, the CDR3 'QG' motif was associated with a particular HLA allele. The study compared the TCRbeta repertoires of patients with CD4+ T-cell large granular lymphocyte leukemia against those of healthy blood donors. Flow cytometry performed on FACSCanto II or FACSVerse showed that the purified fractions had more than 95% purity among lymphocytes. Here is what the overall study found, with its caveats: Enrichment of TRBV06-family usage was observed among the top patient clones (8/27) relative to healthy controls (2/35). The data were not HLA-matched, and the relatively small sample size could explain the higher clonality seen in CD4+ compared with CD8+ T-LGLL. Main leukemic clonotypes were private to each patient, although over 20% of the main leukemic clonotypes were found at low frequency in the non-leukemic repertoires of other patients. Greater clonality appeared to be present in CD4-sorted patient repertoires than in healthy CD4+ repertoires, and the difference was retained after the putative leukemic clones were removed.

The chain joins TRBV28 to TRBJ1-1, with a weak D call of TRBD1 (5 bases match). This receptor was taken from a human donor in good health. Material for sequencing was CD4+ T cells from blood buffy coats. CDR3 reads: CASSLPRAMNTEAFF. Here is the DNA: TGTGCCAGCAGTTTACCCAGGGCAATGAACACTGAAGCTTTCTTT.